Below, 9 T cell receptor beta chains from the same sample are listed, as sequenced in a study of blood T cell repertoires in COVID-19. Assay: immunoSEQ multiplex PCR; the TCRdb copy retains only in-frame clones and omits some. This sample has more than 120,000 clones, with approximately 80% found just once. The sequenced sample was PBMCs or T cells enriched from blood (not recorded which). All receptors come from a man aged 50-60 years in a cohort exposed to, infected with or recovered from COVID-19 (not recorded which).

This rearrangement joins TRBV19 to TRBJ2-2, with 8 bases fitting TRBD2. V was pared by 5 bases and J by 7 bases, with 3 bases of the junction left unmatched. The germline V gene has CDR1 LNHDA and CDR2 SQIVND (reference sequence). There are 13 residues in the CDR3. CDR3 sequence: CASSQRGIGELFF. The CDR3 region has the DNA TGTGCCAGTAGTCAGCGGGGGATCGGGGAGCTGTTTTTT.

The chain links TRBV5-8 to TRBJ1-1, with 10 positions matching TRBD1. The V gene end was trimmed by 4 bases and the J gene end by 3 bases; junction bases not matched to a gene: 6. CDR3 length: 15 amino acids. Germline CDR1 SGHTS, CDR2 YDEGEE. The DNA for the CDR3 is TGTGCCAGCAGCCCCTGGACAGGGGGGCACACTGAAGCTTTCTTT. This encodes CASSPWTGGHTEAFF.

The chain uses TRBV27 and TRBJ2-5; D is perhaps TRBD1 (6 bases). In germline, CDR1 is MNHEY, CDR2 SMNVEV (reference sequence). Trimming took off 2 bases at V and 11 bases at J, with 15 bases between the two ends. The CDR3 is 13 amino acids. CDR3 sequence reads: CASSLRGSNSQYF. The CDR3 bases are TGTGCCAGCAGTTTAAGGGGGTCGAATAGTCAGTACTTC.

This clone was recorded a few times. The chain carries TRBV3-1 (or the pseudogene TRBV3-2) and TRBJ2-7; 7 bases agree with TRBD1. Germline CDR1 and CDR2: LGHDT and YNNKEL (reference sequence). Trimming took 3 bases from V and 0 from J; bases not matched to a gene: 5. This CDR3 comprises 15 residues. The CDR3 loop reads CASSQGTVYSYEQYF. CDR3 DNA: TGTGCCAGCAGCCAGGGGACAGTTTACTCCTACGAGCAGTACTTC.

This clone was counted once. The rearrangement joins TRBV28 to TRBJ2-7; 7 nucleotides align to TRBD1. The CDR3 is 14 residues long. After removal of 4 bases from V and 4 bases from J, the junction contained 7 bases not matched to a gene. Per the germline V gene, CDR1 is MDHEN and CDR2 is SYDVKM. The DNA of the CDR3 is TGTGCCAGCAGTTCTCGGACAGGTATTTACGAGCAGTACTTC. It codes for CASSSRTGIYEQYF.

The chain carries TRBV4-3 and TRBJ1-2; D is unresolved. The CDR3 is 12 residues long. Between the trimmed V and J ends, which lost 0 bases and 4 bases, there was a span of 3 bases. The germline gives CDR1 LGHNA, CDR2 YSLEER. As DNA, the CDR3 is TGCGCCAGCAGCCAAGATAGCTATGGCTACACCTTC. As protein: CASSQDSYGYTF.

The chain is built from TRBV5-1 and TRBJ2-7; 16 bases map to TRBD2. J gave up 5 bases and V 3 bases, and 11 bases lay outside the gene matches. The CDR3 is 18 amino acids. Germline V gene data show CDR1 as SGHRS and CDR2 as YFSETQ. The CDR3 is CASSSGYGTSGRVHEQYF. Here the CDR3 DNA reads TGCGCCAGCAGCTCGGGATACGGGACTAGCGGGAGGGTACACGAGCAGTACTTC.

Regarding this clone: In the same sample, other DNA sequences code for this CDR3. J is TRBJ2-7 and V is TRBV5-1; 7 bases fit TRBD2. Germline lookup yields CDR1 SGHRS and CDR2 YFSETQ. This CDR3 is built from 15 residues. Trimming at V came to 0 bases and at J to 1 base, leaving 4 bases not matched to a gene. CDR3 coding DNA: TGCGCCAGCAGCTTGGGGCTAGCGGAATCCTACGAGCAGTACTTC. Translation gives CASSLGLAESYEQYF.

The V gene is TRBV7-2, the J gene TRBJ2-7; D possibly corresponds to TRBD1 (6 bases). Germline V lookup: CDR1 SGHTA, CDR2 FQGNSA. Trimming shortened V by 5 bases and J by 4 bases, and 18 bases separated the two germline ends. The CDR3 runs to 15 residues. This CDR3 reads CASSTVSGVGYEQYF. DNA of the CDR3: TGTGCCAGCAGCACTGTCTCAGGGGTGGGATACGAGCAGTACTTC.